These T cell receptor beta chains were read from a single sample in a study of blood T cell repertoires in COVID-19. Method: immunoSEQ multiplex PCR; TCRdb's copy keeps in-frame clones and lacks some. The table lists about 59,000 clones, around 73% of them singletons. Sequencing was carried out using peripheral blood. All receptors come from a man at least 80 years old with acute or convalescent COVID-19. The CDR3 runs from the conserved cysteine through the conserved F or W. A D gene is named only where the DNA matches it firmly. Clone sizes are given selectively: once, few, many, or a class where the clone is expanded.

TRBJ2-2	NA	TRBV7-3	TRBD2	TGTGCCAGCAGCTTATCTAGCGGGACCGGGGAGCTGTTTTTT	CASSLSSGTGELFF
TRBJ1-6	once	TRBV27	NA	TGTGCCAGCAGTTTGTTGGACAGTAATTCACCCCTCCACTTT	CASSLLDSNSPLHF
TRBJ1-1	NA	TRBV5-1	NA	TGCGCCAGCAGCTTGGTCAGGGGTCCCACTGAAGCTTTCTTT	CASSLVRGPTEAFF
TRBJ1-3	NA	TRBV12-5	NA	TGTGCTAGTGGTTTTAACCAGGGTCAAGGTAACACCATATATTTT	CASGFNQGQGNTIYF
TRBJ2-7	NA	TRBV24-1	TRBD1	TGTGCCACCCGGGGGGACAGGGCCAACTACGAGCAGTACTTC	CATRGDRANYEQYF
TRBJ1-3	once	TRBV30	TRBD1	TGTGCCTGGGGGACAGGGGGTGCCTTCGGAAACACCATATATTTT	CAWGTGGAFGNTIYF
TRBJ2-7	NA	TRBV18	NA	TGTGCCAGCTCACCAGCCCGGACAGATTTTCCCTACGAGCAGTACTTC	CASSPARTDFPYEQYF
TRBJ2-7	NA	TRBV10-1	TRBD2	TGCGCCAGCAGCCCGGGACTATCACACGAGCAGTACTTC	CASSPGLSHEQYF
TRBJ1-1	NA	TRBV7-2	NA	TGTGCCAGCAGCTTCTACGGGACTGAAGCTTTCTTT	CASSFYGTEAFF
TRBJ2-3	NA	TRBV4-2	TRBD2	TGTGCCAGCAGCCAAGATCACCTAGCGGGAGAAGGAGATACGCAGTATTTT	CASSQDHLAGEGDTQYF
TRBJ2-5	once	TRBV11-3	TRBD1	TGTGCCAGCAGAAAATCCACGGGCAGGGGGACGGAGACCCAGTACTTC	CASRKSTGRGTETQYF
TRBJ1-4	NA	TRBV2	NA	TGTGCCAGCAGTGATTTCAGGGGACTGTTTTTT	CASSDFRGLFF
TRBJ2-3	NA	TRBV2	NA	TGTGCCAGCAGTGTTCGGTCAAGCACAGATACGCAGTATTTT	CASSVRSSTDTQYF
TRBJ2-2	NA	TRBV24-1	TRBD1	TGTGCCACCAGTGATGCGGGACAGGGGGGGAACACCGGGGAGCTGTTTTTT	CATSDAGQGGNTGELFF
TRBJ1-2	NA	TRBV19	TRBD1	TGTGCCAGTAGTACGACAGGGGGCGACGGGGGCTACACCTTC	CASSTTGGDGGYTF
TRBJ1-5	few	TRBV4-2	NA	TGTGCCAGCAGCCGAGAGCGGGGATCGGGCAATCAGCCCCAGCATTTT	CASSRERGSGNQPQHF
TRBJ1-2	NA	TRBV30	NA	TGTGCCTGGAGTGTACTTCACGTACGAGATGGCTACACCTTC	CAWSVLHVRDGYTF
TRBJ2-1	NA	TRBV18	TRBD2	TGTGCCAGCTCACTCGGCTCCCCACTAGCGGGACTCAATGAGCAGTTCTTC	CASSLGSPLAGLNEQFF
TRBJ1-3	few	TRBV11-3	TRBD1	TGTGCCAGCAGCGAAGCACAGGGGATGGCTGGAAACACCATATATTTT	CASSEAQGMAGNTIYF
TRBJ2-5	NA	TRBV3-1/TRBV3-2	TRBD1	TGTGCCAGCAGCTCGAAAACCAGGGGGTTTGGGCAAGAGACCCAGTACTTC	CASSSKTRGFGQETQYF
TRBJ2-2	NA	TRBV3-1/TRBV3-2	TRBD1	TGTGCCAGCAGCCGCGTGGGGCAGGGGGCGTCCGGGGAGCTGTTTTTT	CASSRVGQGASGELFF
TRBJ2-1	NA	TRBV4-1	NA	TGCGCCAGCAGCCAAATGGGGCGCGACAATGAGCAGTTCTTC	CASSQMGRDNEQFF
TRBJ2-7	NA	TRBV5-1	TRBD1	TGCGCCAGCAGCTTCGACAGGGGGCGATACGAGCAGTACTTC	CASSFDRGRYEQYF
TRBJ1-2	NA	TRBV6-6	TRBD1	TGTGCCAGCAGTTACTCGCCGTGGACAGGGGGAGATGGCTACACCTTC	CASSYSPWTGGDGYTF
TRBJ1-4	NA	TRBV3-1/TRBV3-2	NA	TGTGCCAGCAGTCCGGGTGGTGAAAAACTGTTTTTT	CASSPGGEKLFF
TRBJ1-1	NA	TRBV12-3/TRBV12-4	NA	TGTGCCAGCAGCCGACAGTTGACTGAAGCTTTCTTT	CASSRQLTEAFF
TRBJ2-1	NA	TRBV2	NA	TGTGCCAGCAGTCCCTTTAGCGGAACTACCTACAATGAGCAGTTCTTC	CASSPFSGTTYNEQFF
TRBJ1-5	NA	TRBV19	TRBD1	TGTGCCAGTAGTATATCGACAGGGGGTGGCAATCAGCCCCAGCATTTT	CASSISTGGGNQPQHF
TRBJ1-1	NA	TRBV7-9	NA	TGTGCCAGCAGCCAACTCACGAACACTGAAGCTTTCTTT	CASSQLTNTEAFF
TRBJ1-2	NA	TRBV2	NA	TGTGCCGGTGGGGGGAACCACTATGGCTACACCTTC	CAGGGNHYGYTF
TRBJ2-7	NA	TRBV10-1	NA	TGCGCCAGCCCCCAGGAAGGAACGAAATACGAGCAGTACTTC	CASPQEGTKYEQYF
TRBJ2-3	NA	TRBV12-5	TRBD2	TGTGCTAGTGGTCCCGGACTAGCGGGAGATATGGATACGCAGTATTTT	CASGPGLAGDMDTQYF
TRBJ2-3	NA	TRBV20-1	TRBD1	TGCAGTGGTACAGGGGGAGATACGCAGTATTTT	CSGTGGDTQYF
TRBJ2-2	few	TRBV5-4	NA	TGTGCCAGTTCTTTAGCAGGAGGGAACACCGGGGAGCTGTTTTTT	CASSLAGGNTGELFF
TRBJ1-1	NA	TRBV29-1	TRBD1	TGCAGCGTTGTATTCCAGGACAGGGCACGATTCGCTGAAGCTTTCTTT	CSVVFQDRARFAEAFF
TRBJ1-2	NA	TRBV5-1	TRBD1	TGCGCCAGCAGCTTCACAGGGGGCGCAAGGTATGGCTACACCTTC	CASSFTGGARYGYTF
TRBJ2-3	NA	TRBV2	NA	TGTGCCAGCAGTGCCCCCCAGGTCTATTTT	CASSAPQVYF
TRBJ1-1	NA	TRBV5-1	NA	TGCGCCAGCAGCTTAGGGCCCGGGGAGCGTGTAAGGGCTTTCTTT	CASSLGPGERVRAFF
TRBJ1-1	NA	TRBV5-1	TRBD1	TGCGCCAGCAGCTCCCGAGGACAGGGGGTAGGCACTGAAGCTTTCTTT	CASSSRGQGVGTEAFF
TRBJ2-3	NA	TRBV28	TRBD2	TGTGCCAGCAGTTTAGCCGCTAGCGGGAGGGCTGCAGATACGCAGTATTTT	CASSLAASGRAADTQYF
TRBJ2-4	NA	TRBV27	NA	TGTGCCAGCAAAACAATTCTAGCCAAAAACATTCAGTACTTC	CASKTILAKNIQYF
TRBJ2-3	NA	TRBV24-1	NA	TGTGCCACCAGTGACTCTACAGGGTCCGTGGATACGCAGTATTTT	CATSDSTGSVDTQYF
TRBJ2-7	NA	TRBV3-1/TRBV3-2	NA	TGTGCCAGCAGCCAAGATCTTGGGTACTACCTAAACGAGCAGTACTTC	CASSQDLGYYLNEQYF
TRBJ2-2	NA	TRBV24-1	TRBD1	TGTGCCACCAGGGGGACAGGGTCCGGGGAGCTGTTTTTT	CATRGTGSGELFF
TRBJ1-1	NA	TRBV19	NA	TGTGCCAGTAGTATAAAACAGGGCGCTGAAGCTTTCTTT	CASSIKQGAEAFF
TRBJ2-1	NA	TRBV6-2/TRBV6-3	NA	TGTGCCAGCAGTTACTCGAGGCTAGTCTACAATGAGCAGTTCTTC	CASSYSRLVYNEQFF
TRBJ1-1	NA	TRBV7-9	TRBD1	TGTGCCAGCAGCTTATTATGGGGACAGCGGAACACTGAAGCTTTCTTT	CASSLLWGQRNTEAFF
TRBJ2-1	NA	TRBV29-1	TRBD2	TGCAGCGGCGGCCGGGAGGTTTACAATGAGCAGTTCTTC	CSGGREVYNEQFF
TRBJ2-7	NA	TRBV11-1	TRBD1	TGTGCCAGCAGCACACGACAGGGGGTCCACGAGCAGTACTTC	CASSTRQGVHEQYF
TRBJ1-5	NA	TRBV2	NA	TGTGCCAGCAACCCGAGGGCAGCACAGCCCCAGCATTTT	CASNPRAAQPQHF
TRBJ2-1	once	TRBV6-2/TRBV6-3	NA	TGTGCCAGCAGTAACGGTTTTAATGAGCAGTTCTTC	CASSNGFNEQFF
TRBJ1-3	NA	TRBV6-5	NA	TGTGCCAGCCTATCCGGGTTGGGAAACACCATATATTTT	CASLSGLGNTIYF
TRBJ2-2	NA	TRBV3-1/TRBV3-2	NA	TGTGCCAGCAGCCATCAGGGTTTGAACACCGGGGAGCTGTTTTTT	CASSHQGLNTGELFF